Listed here are 30 T cell receptor beta chains from one sample, sequenced in a study of T cells after yellow fever vaccination. TCRdb recomputed calls from the 5' RACE reads with MiXCR, one row per CDR3 protein. The profile shows approximately 150,000 distinct CDR3 sequences, around 9.7% of them singletons. The sequenced sample was CD8+ T cells sorted from PBMCs, obtained 45 days after the yellow fever booster vaccination. These receptors were collected from a man younger than 30 who received the YFV17D yellow fever vaccine.

A few counts support this clonotype. The chain joins TRBV2 to TRBJ1-2; 12 bases fit TRBD1. Germline loops: CDR1 SNHLY, CDR2 FYNNEI. Trimming at V came to 7 bases and at J to 6 bases, leaving 12 bases not matched to a gene. The CDR3 covers 16 residues. CDR3 DNA sequence: TGTGCCAGCACCGTCCCGGGACAGGGGGCGTCGGATGGCTACACCTTC. It encodes CASTVPGQGASDGYTF.

This clonotype showed up just a few times. The chain recombines TRBV10-3 with TRBJ2-7; 9 nucleotides match TRBD1. The CDR3 contains 15 residues. CDR1 ENHRY and CDR2 SYGVKD come from the germline V gene. The V gene end was trimmed by 3 bases and the J gene end by 2 bases; junction bases not matched to a gene: 5. CDR3 protein: CAISDRGQGPYEQYF. The DNA of the CDR3 is TGTGCCATCAGTGACCGGGGACAGGGCCCCTACGAGCAGTACTTC.

The rearrangement uses TRBV3-1 and TRBJ2-1; D may be TRBD1 (6 bases). The V end was cut by 0 bases, the J end by 0 bases, with 12 bases between. The CDR3 covers 17 residues. From germline, CDR1 is LGHDT and CDR2 YNNKEL (reference sequence). DNA of the CDR3: TGTGCCAGCAGCCAAGAAATGAGCAGGGGCTCCTACAATGAGCAGTTCTTC. This gives the protein CASSQEMSRGSYNEQFF.

This clonotype has a handful of counts. This chain connects TRBV5-1 to TRBJ1-1; D is ambiguous. Germline CDR1 and CDR2: SGHRS and YFSETQ. Trimming left V 2 bases short and J 0 bases short, with 8 bases between. This CDR3 has 14 amino acids. The CDR3 is CASSFHRLNTEAFF. CDR3 coding DNA: TGCGCCAGCAGCTTCCACAGACTGAACACTGAAGCTTTCTTT.

A few counts support this clonotype. This chain joins TRBV12-3 or TRBV12-4 and TRBJ2-7; 7 nucleotides agree with TRBD1. V was pared by 5 bases and J by 4 bases, with 11 bases of the junction left unmatched. This CDR3 region has 15 residues. CDR3 sequence: CASSALERGRYEQYF. CDR3 nucleotides: TGTGCCAGCAGTGCCCTGGAGAGGGGGCGGTACGAGCAGTACTTC.

The chain recombines TRBV3-1 with TRBJ1-2; D not certain. V gave up 0 bases and J gave up 3 bases, with 8 bases separating them. The CDR3 extends over 14 amino acids. The V gene's germline CDR1 is LGHDT and CDR2 YNNKEL (reference sequence). The CDR3 reads CASSQDVAYYGYTF. DNA of the CDR3: TGTGCCAGCAGCCAAGATGTCGCGTACTATGGCTACACCTTC. Combining the CDR3 with reference TRBV3-1 and TRBJ1-2 gives the whole variable domain DTAVSQTPKYLVTQMGNDKSIKCEQNLGHDTMYWYKQDSKKFLKIMFSYNNKELIINETVPNRFSPKSPDKAHLNLHINSLELGDSAVYFCASSQDVAYYGYTFGSGTRLTVV.

The J gene is TRBJ2-2, the V gene TRBV7-3; 10 bases line up with TRBD2. Trimming cost V 6 bases and J 7 bases; bases outside gene matches: 23. CDR3 length equals 20 residues. The germline gives CDR1 SGHTA, CDR2 FQGTGA. CDR3 nucleotides: TGTGCCAGCAGTCTCGAGAAGAGCGGGGGGGCGACGAATGAGCGCGGGGAGCTGTTTTTT. Translating it yields CASSLEKSGGATNERGELFF.

This chain uses TRBV10-3 with TRBJ1-5; D call uncertain. Deletions cut 1 base from V and 5 bases from J, with 9 bases between. Germline V CDR1 and CDR2: ENHRY, SYGVKD. This CDR3 has 14 residues. CDR3 amino acids: CAISELPEYQPQHF. CDR3 sequence (DNA): TGTGCCATCAGTGAGTTACCAGAATATCAGCCCCAGCATTTT.

The chain is built from TRBV5-4 and TRBJ2-6, with no clear D. The CDR3 runs 14 residues. The germline CDR1 and CDR2 sequences are SGHNT and YYREEE (reference sequence). Trimming removed 5 bases at V and 2 bases at J, with 8 bases between. The CDR3 here is CASRYWAGANVLTF. CDR3 nucleotides: TGTGCCAGCAGGTACTGGGCTGGGGCCAACGTCCTGACTTTC.

Only a few counts were recorded for this clonotype. The rearrangement links TRBV6-5 to TRBJ1-6, with unresolved D. The CDR3 has 16 residues. Trimming shortened V by 0 bases and J by 4 bases, and 10 bases separated the two germline ends. The germline V gene has CDR1 MNHEY and CDR2 SVGAGI. CDR3 in amino acids: CASSYSRASYNSPLHF. The CDR3 DNA reads TGTGCCAGCAGTTACTCGAGGGCTTCATATAATTCACCCCTCCACTTT.

As concerns this clonotype: This may stem from a read error, because a much larger clone lies one nucleotide away. The V call is TRBV7-9, the J call TRBJ1-1, with no clear D. Trimming took 4 bases from V and 0 from J, leaving 6 bases between them. This CDR3 is 13 amino acids long. CDR1 is SEHNR and CDR2 is FQNEAQ in the germline V gene (reference sequence). The CDR3 spells CASSSLMNTEAFF. In nucleotides, the CDR3 is TGTGCCAGCAGCTCCCTGATGAACACTGAAGCTTTCTTT.

The chain is built from TRBV12-3 or TRBV12-4 and TRBJ1-2; D not resolved. The V and J ends lost 6 bases and 7 bases respectively, with 15 bases between them. The CDR3 runs to 13 residues. The CDR3 protein is CASRAVGSGGYTF. CDR3 DNA: TGTGCCAGCAGGGCAGTAGGGTCCGGTGGCTACACCTTC.

The chain links TRBV7-8 to TRBJ2-1; 8 bases fit TRBD2. Germline CDR1 is SGHVS and CDR2 is FQNEAQ. With V trimmed by 8 bases and J by 2 bases, 17 bases remained unmatched. The CDR3 consists of 18 residues. Here the CDR3 DNA reads TGTGCCAGCGGCAAGACTAGCGTTGGTGAGGGGCCCTACAATGAGCAGTTCTTC. Translated: CASGKTSVGEGPYNEQFF.

This clonotype showed up just a few times. The chain combines TRBV6-2 or TRBV6-3 with TRBJ2-7; 10 positions match TRBD2. Germline CDR1 MNHEY, CDR2 SVGEGT. V gave up 5 bases and J gave up 3 bases; unmatched junction bases: 4. The CDR3 runs to 14 residues. The CDR3 sequence: CASSRRLAGYEQYF. DNA for the CDR3: TGTGCCAGCAGTCGCCGACTAGCGGGCTACGAGCAGTACTTC.

This clonotype was found a few times. The chain joins TRBV6-5 to TRBJ2-3, with TRBD2 matching over 10 bases. V was pared by 6 bases and J by 7 bases, with 7 bases of the junction left unmatched. The CDR3 totals 14 residues. The germline V gene has CDR1 MNHEY and CDR2 SVGAGI. This CDR3 is CASRARTSGNTQYF. The CDR3 DNA sequence: TGTGCCAGCAGAGCTAGGACTAGCGGTAATACGCAGTATTTT.

This clonotype was counted ten times or more. The chain employs TRBV27 and TRBJ2-7; TRBD2 aligns across 7 bases. This CDR3 has 15 amino acids. J was trimmed by 2 bases and V by 8 bases; bases with no gene match: 12. CDR1 MNHEY and CDR2 SMNVEV come from the germline V gene (reference sequence). CDR3 in DNA: TGTGCCAGCTCGGCCGGGCCAGCGGGAACCTACGAGCAGTACGTC. It is translated as CASSAGPAGTYEQYV.

This chain joins TRBV7-2 and TRBJ1-1; 7 nucleotides align to TRBD1. V shed 5 bases and J 3 bases; nucleotides not matched to a gene: 9. The germline V gene has CDR1 SGHTA and CDR2 FQGNSA. The CDR3 sequence is 15 residues long. The CDR3 DNA reads TGTGCCAGCAGCCGGACCCCGGGACAGTACACTGAAGCTTTCTTT. Its translation: CASSRTPGQYTEAFF. The variable domain in full, completed from reference TRBV7-2 and TRBJ1-1, reads GAGVSQSPSNKVTEKGKDVELRCDPISGHTALYWYRQSLGQGLEFLIYFQGNSAPDKSGLPSDRFSAERTGGSVSTLTIQRTQQEDSAVYLCASSRTPGQYTEAFFGQGTRLTVV.

In this sample, this clonotype turned up a few times. V and J are TRBV6-5 and TRBJ2-1; the D gene is possibly TRBD2 (6 bases). CDR1 is MNHEY and CDR2 is SVGAGI in the germline V gene. This CDR3 is built from 16 residues. The ends were cut back, 2 bases at V and 0 bases at J, with 11 bases in the middle. CDR3 protein: CASSYAAGRSYNEQFF. In nucleotides, the CDR3 is TGTGCCAGCAGTTACGCGGCGGGGCGCTCCTACAATGAGCAGTTCTTC.

This clonotype was found many times. CDR3 sequence reads: CASSPTQGGTDTQYF. The CDR3 DNA is TGCGCCAGCAGCCCGACTCAGGGAGGCACAGATACGCAGTATTTT. The chain has TRBV4-1 and TRBJ2-3, with D possibly being TRBD1 or TRBD2 (5 bases each). The CDR3 is 15 amino acids. From germline, CDR1 is MGHRA and CDR2 YSYEKL. The V end was cut by 4 bases, the J end by 1 base, with 12 bases between.

The genes are TRBV7-9 and TRBJ1-1; TRBD1 might be the D (5 bases). CDR1 is SEHNR, CDR2 FQNEAQ, per germline (reference sequence). The CDR3 spans 14 residues. V lost 3 bases to trimming and J lost 1 base, with 9 bases between them. CDR3 region: CASSFPDRNTEAFF. The DNA of the CDR3 is TGTGCCAGCAGCTTCCCCGACAGGAACACTGAAGCTTTCTTT. The whole variable domain, remainder taken from reference TRBV7-9 and TRBJ1-1, is DTGVSQNPRHKITKRGQNVTFRCDPISEHNRLYWYRQTLGQGPEFLTYFQNEAQLEKSRLLSDRFSAERPKGSFSTLEIQRTEQGDSAMYLCASSFPDRNTEAFFGQGTRLTVV.

The gene calls are TRBV10-3 and TRBJ1-1; D call uncertain. Trimming removed 6 bases from V and 0 bases from J, with 8 bases in between. The CDR3 is made up of 13 amino acids. The germline gives CDR1 ENHRY, CDR2 SYGVKD. Written as DNA, the CDR3 is TGTGCCATCAGGTACGATTTGAACACTGAAGCTTTCTTT. It is translated as CAIRYDLNTEAFF.

This chain uses TRBV9 with TRBJ2-2; D not certain. V lost 0 bases, J lost 3 bases, and 12 bases lay in between. Germline CDR1 is SGDLS and CDR2 is YYNGEE. CDR3 size: 16 residues. This CDR3 is CASSVGTLEDTGELFF. In DNA, the CDR3 is TGTGCCAGCAGCGTAGGGACCCTTGAGGACACCGGGGAGCTGTTTTTT.

The chain has TRBV4-1 and TRBJ2-7; TRBD2 might be the D (6 bases). Germline CDR1 and CDR2: MGHRA and YSYEKL. The germline V and J ends were trimmed by 1 base and 0 bases, with 13 bases remaining between them. The CDR3 runs to 16 residues. The CDR3 DNA is TGCGCCAGCAGCCAAGTTTCGATAGCGGCCTCCTACGAGCAGTACTTC. It is translated as CASSQVSIAASYEQYF.

The rearrangement links TRBV12-3 or TRBV12-4 to TRBJ2-2; the D is unclear. The CDR3 totals 13 residues. The ends were cut back, 7 bases at V and 0 bases at J, with 6 bases in the middle. CDR3 sequence (DNA): TGTGCCAGCACCCCAGCGAACACCGGGGAGCTGTTTTTT. Protein sequence: CASTPANTGELFF.

The V gene is TRBV5-1, the J gene TRBJ1-6; D unresolved. V was pared by 6 bases and J by 7 bases, with 14 bases between. There are 14 residues in the CDR3. Germline CDR1 SGHRS, CDR2 YFSETQ. Here the CDR3 DNA reads TGCGCCAGCAAGGTAGGGATCGACAATTCACCCCTCCACTTT. Protein product: CASKVGIDNSPLHF.

This chain uses TRBV10-3 with TRBJ1-2; 7 positions agree with TRBD1. J was trimmed by 5 bases and V by 10 bases; bases with no gene match: 7. This CDR3 spans 12 amino acids. Germline V gives CDR1 ENHRY, CDR2 SYGVKD. CDR3 region: CATSGGEYGYTF. CDR3 nucleotide sequence: TGTGCCACCTCAGGGGGGGAGTATGGCTACACCTTC.

This clonotype was recorded at least ten times. The chain joins TRBV15 to TRBJ2-1; D might be TRBD1 (6 bases). The CDR3 runs to 15 residues. Germline V lookup: CDR1 LNHNV, CDR2 YYDKDF (reference sequence). The V gene lost 0 bases and the J gene lost 2 bases, with 8 bases spanning the gap. The CDR3 nucleotides read TGTGCCACCAGCAGAGACCGGGACACCTACAATGAGCAGTTCTTC. Its translation is CATSRDRDTYNEQFF.

The CDR3 sequence: CASSPAPGDPNYGYTF. As DNA, the CDR3 is TGTGCCAGCTCACCCGCCCCCGGCGACCCTAACTATGGCTACACCTTC. The chain employs TRBV18 and TRBJ1-2; D unresolved. Per germline, CDR1 KGHSH and CDR2 LQKENI. Trimming left V 3 bases short and J 0 bases short, with 14 bases between. The CDR3 covers 16 residues.

The table lists this clonotype with a few counts. The J gene is TRBJ2-3, the V gene TRBV20-1; TRBD2 matches at 9 bases. The V gene's germline CDR1 is DFQATT and CDR2 SNEGSKA (reference sequence). V shed 1 base and J 0 bases; nucleotides not matched to a gene: 2. CDR3 length equals 15 residues. DNA of the CDR3: TGCAGTGCTAGAGTAGCGGGAGTCAGCACAGATACGCAGTATTTT. Translation gives CSARVAGVSTDTQYF.

This clonotype occurred many times. The DNA of the CDR3 is TGTGCCAGCAGCTTCGGACTAGCGGTACAAGAGACCCAGTACTTC. Amino acids: CASSFGLAVQETQYF. The chain has TRBV7-6 and TRBJ2-5; 10 nucleotides match TRBD2. CDR1 is SGHVS, CDR2 FNYEAQ, per germline. This CDR3 spans 15 amino acids. The V gene end was trimmed by 3 bases and the J gene end by 2 bases; junction bases not matched to a gene: 3.